This T cell receptor (beta chain) was documented in a study of blood T cell repertoires in COVID-19. Study in general: The origin of the acute and convalescent COVID-19 samples was the United States, Italy and Spain.

The CDR3 loop spans 13 amino acids. Germline CDR1 SGHTA, CDR2 FQGNSA. V was clipped by 6 bases and J by 11 bases; unmatched bases: 12. The assay was immunoSEQ multiplex PCR, and TCRdb's table has in-frame clones only and misses some. The table records hundreds of thousands of clones, around 90% of them present only once. The chain uses TRBV7-2 and TRBJ2-5; 7 bases fit TRBD1. The source is a man between 65 and 79 years old with acute or convalescent COVID-19. Sample: peripheral blood. The CDR3 loop reads CASRPMTGQGQYF. CDR3 bases: TGTGCCAGCAGACCTATGACAGGGCAAGGACAGTACTTC.